This record looks at one T cell receptor beta chain sequence and its context. This clone was found a few times. Its binding antigen is unknown. No base quality information exists; no much larger clone differs at one position. TCRbeta CDR3 regions were amplified from genomic DNA using the immunoSEQ Assay, a bias-controlled multiplex PCR. The authors' pipeline ran thus. The number of nucleated cells in each sample was estimated by amplification of reference gene primers within the assay. To quantify the absolute abundance of each unique TCRbeta CDR3 rearrangement, sequence reads were collapsed and filtered. Productive Simpson clonality was computed per sample as the square root of Simpson's diversity index over productive rearrangements. Not all clones reach the TCRdb copy of this immuneACCESS table, which keeps in-frame sequences only. Checked studies attribute under half of the gap to unresolved V genes and leave the rest unexplained. Clonal size and the V and J genes are those of that table, whereas D and trimming came from the DNA. Here the sample has under 200,000 clones; about 88% occur a single time. The biggest ten clones account for less than 0.85% of the sample.

Enrolling through a virtual design, the prospective study's participants ranged in age from roughly 18 to 95 years and lived across more than 20 United States geographic areas. In the prospective study, participants were assigned to cohorts based on the clinical history participants reported in a screening survey and a study questionnaire. Recovered participants in ImmuneRACE Cohort 3 were defined as having two consecutive negative NP/OP PCR tests, clearance from a healthcare professional, or resolution of symptoms. Each participant in the prospective study had whole blood, serum and a nasopharyngeal or oropharyngeal swab collected by mobile phlebotomists. Over a roughly 2-month period, participants in the prospective study had the option of providing additional blood draws and questionnaires. Prospective study blood samples were shipped either frozen or at room temperature before DNA extraction.

This record belongs to a study of blood T cell repertoires in COVID-19 (dated by TCRdb to 2018 to 2020). Study-wide context: Samples covering the acute and convalescent phases of COVID-19 were provided by collaborators in the United States, Italy and Spain. Samples came from the ongoing ImmuneRACE study (first 160 participants) plus 1,254 subjects from 6 global collaborators. Where available, HLA class I and class II types were obtained from metadata supplied by the sample provider rather than from assay-based typing. Subjects who had been exposed to COVID-19, were actively infected with it, or had recovered from it provided the deeply sampled blood TCRbeta repertoires that made up the dataset. The sample metadata nearly always contained a de-identified subject ID, COVID-19 status, age in years and sex. A freely available public database, intended as a resource for researchers studying the immune response to SARS-CoV-2, is where the repertoires were released. The prospective study material was composed of cDNA or gDNA derived from T cells, B-cell-depleted T cells, or PBMCs.

Study-level results and caveats: The quantity of clinical and demographic metadata differed by source and by participant and was supplied without curation.

V trim: 6 bases; J trim: 6 bases; unmatched bases: 7. The CDR3 holds 14 amino acids from the cysteine to the phenylalanine. The retained sequence is limited to the CDR3, 42 bases, with the frame set at the first base. Sequences ENHRY (CDR1) and SYGVKD (CDR2) are obtained from the germline V gene. The sequence links TRBV10-3 to TRBJ1-3; 8 central bases correspond to TRBD1. The sample was PBMCs or T cells enriched from blood (not recorded which). The sequence was collected from a young woman who had recovered from COVID-19. The DNA reads as follows: TGTGCCATCAGGTTCGGACAGGGAGTAAACACCATATATTTT. Translated, this is CAIRFGQGVNTIYF.